This T cell receptor beta chain was documented in a study of T-cell reconstitution after alpha-beta-depleted transplantation in children. Library preparation (for TCRbeta) was performed with unique molecular identifiers. TCRdb re-called the PCR reads with MiXCR, one entry per CDR3 protein. The data show 400,000 to 450,000 distinct CDR3 sequences, with around 46% seen just once and roughly 27% held by the top ten. General observations from the study: At one year after transplant, newly produced T cells mostly accounted for T-cell counts and diversity. The study reportedly traced alpha-beta T cells about two months after transplant to several hundred expanded graft clones.

In the case of this clonotype: Its antigen is not identified.

The material was PBMCs, obtained before TCRalphabeta/CD19-depleted stem cell transplant. The receptor's source is a girl aged 2-10 years with aplastic anemia, due to receive a stem cell transplant.

The DNA of the CDR3 is TGTGCCATCAGCTCGGGACACACCAATCAGCCCCAGCATTTT. Protein sequence: CAISSGHTNQPQHF. The chain employs TRBV10-3 and TRBJ1-5; TRBD1 is a possible D gene (6 bases). The CDR3 contains 14 residues. Between the trimmed V and J ends, which lost 6 bases and 3 bases, there was a span of 12 bases. Germline V gene data show CDR1 as ENHRY and CDR2 as SYGVKD.